This T cell receptor (beta chain) was captured in a study of blood T cell repertoires in COVID-19. Study-level background: Nucleic acid was either cDNA or gDNA, and it came from T cells, B-cell-depleted T cells, or PBMCs.

The authors' processing: Estimated nucleated cell counts came from reference gene primer amplification. Measured with immunoSEQ multiplex PCR; TCRdb has only the in-frame clones, and not every one. That table is the source of V, J and clone size, and D and trimming were worked out from the DNA. The top ten clones hold 5% to 7.5% of a sample with 100,000 to 150,000 clones, about 85% of them seen once. Per germline, CDR1 MNHEY and CDR2 SVGAGI. The CDR3 is made up of 14 amino acids. V was shortened by 8 bases and J by 2 bases, with 13 bases between the two germline ends. This TCR was sampled from a man older than 75 with active or convalescent COVID-19. This chain uses TRBV6-5 with TRBJ2-1; possibly TRBD1 for D (7 bases). Specimen: peripheral blood. The CDR3 coding sequence is TGTGCCAGCCGGACAGGAGGGCCCTACAATGAGCAGTTCTTC. It codes for CASRTGGPYNEQFF.